The clone carrying this TCR beta chain has more than one count but fewer than ten. This specimen belongs to a study of early T cells in non-severe SARS-CoV-2 infection. The germline CDR1 and CDR2 sequences are MDHEN and SYDVKM. The CDR3 length is 13 residues. Trimming stripped 4 bases from V and 5 bases from J, with 11 bases between. TCRdb recomputed calls from the 5' RACE reads with MiXCR, one row per CDR3 protein. The profile shows 55,000 to 65,000 distinct CDR3 sequences, roughly 13% of them singletons. The source was whole blood, collected at baseline. This sequence joins TRBV28 and TRBJ1-2, with D unresolved. The sequence derives from an adult who was a healthcare worker with PCR-confirmed SARS-CoV-2 infection or an uninfected control (not recorded which). The CDR3 nucleotides read TGTGCCAGCAGTTCCGGGAGCTATTATGGCTACACCTTC. It yields the protein CASSSGSYYGYTF.